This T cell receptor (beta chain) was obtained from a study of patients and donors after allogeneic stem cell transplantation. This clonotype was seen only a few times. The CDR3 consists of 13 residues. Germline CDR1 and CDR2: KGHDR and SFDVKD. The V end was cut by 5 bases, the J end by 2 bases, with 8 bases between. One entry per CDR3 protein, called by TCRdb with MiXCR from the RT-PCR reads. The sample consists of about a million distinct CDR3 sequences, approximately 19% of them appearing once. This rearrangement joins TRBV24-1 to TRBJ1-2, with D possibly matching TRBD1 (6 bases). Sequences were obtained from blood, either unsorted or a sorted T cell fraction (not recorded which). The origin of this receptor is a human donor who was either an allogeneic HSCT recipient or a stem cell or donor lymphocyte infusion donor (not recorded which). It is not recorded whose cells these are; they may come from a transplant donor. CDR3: CATSGTGNYGYTF. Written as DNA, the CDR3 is TGTGCCACCAGTGGAACAGGGAACTATGGCTACACCTTC.